What follows are 14 T cell receptor beta chains derived from one specimen sequenced in a study of CD8 T cells in Susac syndrome. After extraction with the RNeasy kit, about 0.45 to 1 ug of the RNA was reverse transcribed using random hexamers. In TCRdb, the immunoSEQ multiplex PCR reads were re-called with MiXCR into one record per CDR3 protein. The sample contains approximately 120,000 distinct CDR3 sequences, roughly 95% of which appear only once. The sample comprised CD4+ T cells from PBMCs. Receptors were obtained from a human donor in good health.

This clonotype was recorded once. This chain links TRBV4-2 with TRBJ2-7; 7 bases fit TRBD2. The CDR3 runs to 17 residues. V lost 1 base and J lost 2; bases outside the gene matches: 11. In germline, CDR1 is LGHNA, CDR2 YNFKEQ. As DNA, the CDR3 is TGTGCCAGCAGCCAAGTGGGGATCGGGAGGTCGGCCTACGAGCAGTACTTC. The encoded protein is CASSQVGIGRSAYEQYF.

This clonotype was seen just once. The V call is TRBV7-9, the J call TRBJ1-2; TRBD1 matches 10 bases. The CDR3 totals 14 residues. The germline V gene has CDR1 SEHNR and CDR2 FQNEAQ (reference sequence). V shed 5 bases, J shed 2 bases, and the junction held 2 bases outside the gene matches. CDR3 nucleotides: TGTGCCAGCAGCGAGGGACAGGGGAACTATGGCTACACCTTC. Encoded protein: CASSEGQGNYGYTF.

This clonotype has just one count. This chain's CDR3 is CASSQDLPTELFF. CDR3 sequence (DNA): TGTGCCAGCAGCCAAGATCTGCCGACGGAGCTGTTTTTT. The chain recombines TRBV14 with TRBJ2-2; D remains unclear. Deletions cut 0 bases from V and 10 bases from J, with 9 bases between. The CDR3 is made up of 13 amino acids. CDR1 and CDR2 from the germline V gene are SGHDN and FVKESK.

This chain links TRBV20-1 with TRBJ2-1; D perhaps matches TRBD1 (6 bases). Germline CDR1 DFQATT, CDR2 SNEGSKA (reference sequence). V was cut by 1 base and J by 1 base, with 14 bases left in between. CDR3 length equals 16 residues. Here the CDR3 DNA reads TGCAGTGCTAGAGGGATAGACAGGCAATCCTACAATGAGCAGTTCTTC. The encoded protein is CSARGIDRQSYNEQFF.

The rearrangement joins TRBV12-3 or TRBV12-4 to TRBJ2-5; D unresolved. Trimming took off 6 bases at V and 5 bases at J, with 13 bases between the two ends. The CDR3 totals 13 residues. For the CDR3, the DNA is TGTGCCAGCAGCTTATCAGCTCTGGAGACCCAGTACTTC. Protein sequence: CASSLSALETQYF.

The chain links TRBV6-5 to TRBJ1-2; D ambiguous. The germline V gene has CDR1 MNHEY and CDR2 SVGAGI. CDR3 length equals 13 residues. Trimming took 5 bases from V and 8 from J, leaving 15 bases between them. The CDR3 here is CASSLGQSGGYTF. CDR3 DNA sequence: TGTGCCAGCAGTCTGGGCCAGTCGGGGGGCTACACCTTC.

This chain connects TRBV12-3 or TRBV12-4 to TRBJ2-3; D tentatively reads TRBD1 or TRBD2 (5 bases each). The CDR3 has 14 amino acids. V lost 6 bases and J 6 bases, leaving 16 bases between the germline ends. In DNA, the CDR3 is TGTGCCAGCAGCCGGGACGGACCTAAGGATACGCAGTATTTT. This translates into CASSRDGPKDTQYF.

In this sample, this clonotype turned up a few times. This chain links TRBV18 with TRBJ2-7; D call uncertain. V lost 0 bases, J lost 2 bases, and 5 bases lay in between. Looked up from germline, CDR1 is KGHSH and CDR2 is LQKENI. The CDR3 loop spans 13 amino acids. CDR3 DNA: TGTGCCAGCTCACCACCGGAAGCCTACGAGCAGTACTTC. Translating gives CASSPPEAYEQYF.

The chain uses TRBV12-3 or TRBV12-4 and TRBJ2-7; TRBD1 might be the D (5 bases). CDR3 length: 13 residues. The germline V and J ends were trimmed by 6 bases and 5 bases, with 14 bases remaining between them. The CDR3 nucleotides are TGTGCCAGCAGCCCGACAGTTTCCCACGAGCAGTACTTC. Translating it yields CASSPTVSHEQYF.

The chain recombines TRBV7-9 with TRBJ2-5; D call uncertain. Trimming took 5 bases from V and 5 from J, leaving 9 bases between them. Germline CDR1 reads SEHNR; CDR2 reads FQNEAQ (reference sequence). The CDR3 sequence is 12 residues long. The CDR3 bases are TGTGCCAGCAGCAACCCTTCGGAGACCCAGTACTTC. Translated: CASSNPSETQYF.

CDR3 coding DNA: TGTGCCAGCAGCCAAGACTCGACTAGCGGGAAAAACATTCAGTACTTC. It encodes CASSQDSTSGKNIQYF. The rearrangement links TRBV4-2 to TRBJ2-4; TRBD2 matches 10 bases. Germline CDR1 LGHNA, CDR2 YNFKEQ. The CDR3 sequence is 16 residues long. V lost 0 bases and J lost 4; bases outside the gene matches: 3.

The chain couples TRBV5-1 to TRBJ2-1, with D hard to call. Germline values: CDR1 SGHRS, CDR2 YFSETQ. V lost 0 bases and J 5 bases, leaving 12 bases between the germline ends. The CDR3 is 15 amino acids. In DNA form, the CDR3 reads TGCGCCAGCAGCTTGGGAGTATTGTCGGACAATGAGCAGTTCTTC. Translated: CASSLGVLSDNEQFF.

This chain connects TRBV19 to TRBJ2-5, with D perhaps being TRBD1 or TRBD2 (5 bases each). Trimming removed 5 bases at V and 9 bases at J, with 19 bases between. Germline V gene lookup returns CDR1 LNHDA and CDR2 SQIVND (reference sequence). The CDR3 has 14 amino acids. The CDR3 DNA is TGTGCCAGTAGTCCTCGGGACGGAATGAGGGCCCAGTACTTC. Amino acid sequence: CASSPRDGMRAQYF.

The chain employs TRBV12-3 or TRBV12-4 and TRBJ2-7, with D maybe TRBD2 (5 bases). V was pared by 3 bases and J by 6 bases, with 9 bases between. The CDR3 is 12 amino acids. The CDR3 sequence is CASSFSAGEQYF. The CDR3 DNA follows: TGTGCCAGCAGTTTTTCGGCGGGCGAGCAGTACTTC.